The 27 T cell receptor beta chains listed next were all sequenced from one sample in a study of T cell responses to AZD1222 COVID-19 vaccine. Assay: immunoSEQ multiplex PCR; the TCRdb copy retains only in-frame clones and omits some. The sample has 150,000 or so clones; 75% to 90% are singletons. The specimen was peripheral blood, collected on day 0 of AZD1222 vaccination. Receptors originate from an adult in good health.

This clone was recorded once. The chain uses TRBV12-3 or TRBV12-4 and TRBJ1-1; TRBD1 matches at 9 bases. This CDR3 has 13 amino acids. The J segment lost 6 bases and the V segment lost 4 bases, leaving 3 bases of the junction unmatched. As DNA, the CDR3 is TGTGCCAGCAGTTATCGGACAGGGGCTGAAGCTTTCTTT. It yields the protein CASSYRTGAEAFF.

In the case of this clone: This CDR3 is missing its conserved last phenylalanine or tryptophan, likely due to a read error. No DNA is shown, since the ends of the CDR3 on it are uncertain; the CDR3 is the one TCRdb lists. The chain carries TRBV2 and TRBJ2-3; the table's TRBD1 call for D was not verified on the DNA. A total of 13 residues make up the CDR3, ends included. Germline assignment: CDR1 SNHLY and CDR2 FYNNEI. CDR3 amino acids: CASSAMAGQGRID.

The CDR3 region has the DNA TGTGCCAGCAGCGGGGTACAGGGGCGGATAACTGAAGCTTTCTTT. Encoded protein: CASSGVQGRITEAFF. This chain connects TRBV7-8 to TRBJ1-1; 7 bases agree with TRBD1. The CDR3 runs 15 residues. Germline lookup yields CDR1 SGHVS and CDR2 FQNEAQ. The V and J ends lost 5 bases and 5 bases, in that order; junction bases with no gene match: 11.

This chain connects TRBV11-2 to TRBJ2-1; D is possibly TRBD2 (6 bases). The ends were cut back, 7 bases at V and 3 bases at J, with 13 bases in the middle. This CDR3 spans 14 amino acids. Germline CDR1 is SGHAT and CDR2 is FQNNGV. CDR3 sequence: CASKEAGNYNEQFF. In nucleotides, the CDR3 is TGTGCCAGCAAGGAGGCGGGGAACTACAATGAGCAGTTCTTC.

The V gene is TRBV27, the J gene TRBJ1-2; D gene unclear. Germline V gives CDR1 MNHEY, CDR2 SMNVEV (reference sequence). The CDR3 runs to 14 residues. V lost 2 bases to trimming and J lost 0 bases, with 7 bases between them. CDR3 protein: CASSLTFSNYGYTF. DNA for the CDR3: TGTGCCAGCAGTTTAACCTTCTCTAACTATGGCTACACCTTC.

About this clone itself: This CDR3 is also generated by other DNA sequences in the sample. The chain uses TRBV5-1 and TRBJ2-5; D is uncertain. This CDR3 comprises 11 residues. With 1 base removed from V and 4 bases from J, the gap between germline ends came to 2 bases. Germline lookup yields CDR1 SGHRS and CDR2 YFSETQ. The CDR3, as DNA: TGCGCCAGCAGCTTGTCAGAGACCCAGTACTTC. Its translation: CASSLSETQYF.

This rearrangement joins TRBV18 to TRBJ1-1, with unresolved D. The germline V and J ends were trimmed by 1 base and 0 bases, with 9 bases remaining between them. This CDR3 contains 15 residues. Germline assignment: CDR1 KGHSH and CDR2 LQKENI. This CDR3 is CASSPQQSMNTEAFF. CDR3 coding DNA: TGTGCCAGCTCACCACAACAGTCCATGAACACTGAAGCTTTCTTT.

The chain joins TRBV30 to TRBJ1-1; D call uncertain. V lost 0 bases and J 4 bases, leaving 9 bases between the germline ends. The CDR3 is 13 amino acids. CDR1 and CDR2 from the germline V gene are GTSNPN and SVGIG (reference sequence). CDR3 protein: CAWSVTPGTEAFF. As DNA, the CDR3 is TGTGCCTGGAGTGTAACCCCAGGCACTGAAGCTTTCTTT.

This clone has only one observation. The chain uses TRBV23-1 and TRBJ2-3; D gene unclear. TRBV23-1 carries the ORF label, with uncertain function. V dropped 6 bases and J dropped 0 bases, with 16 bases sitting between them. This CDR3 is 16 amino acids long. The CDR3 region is CASRNPRDHSTDTQYF. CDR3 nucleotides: TGCGCCAGCAGAAACCCGCGCGATCATAGCACAGATACGCAGTATTTT.

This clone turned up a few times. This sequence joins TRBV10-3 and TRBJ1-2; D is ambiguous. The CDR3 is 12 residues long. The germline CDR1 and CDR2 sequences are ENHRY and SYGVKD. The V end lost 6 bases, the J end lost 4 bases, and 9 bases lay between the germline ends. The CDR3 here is CAIRDGSYGYTF. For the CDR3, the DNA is TGTGCCATCAGGGACGGCTCCTATGGCTACACCTTC.

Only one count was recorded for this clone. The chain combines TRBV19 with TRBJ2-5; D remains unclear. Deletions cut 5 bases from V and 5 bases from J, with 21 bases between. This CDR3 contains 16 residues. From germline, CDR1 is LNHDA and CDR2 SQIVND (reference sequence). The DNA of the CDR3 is TGTGCCAGTAGTCCGGGTCGAAATACACGTTGGGAGACCCAGTACTTC. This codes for CASSPGRNTRWETQYF.

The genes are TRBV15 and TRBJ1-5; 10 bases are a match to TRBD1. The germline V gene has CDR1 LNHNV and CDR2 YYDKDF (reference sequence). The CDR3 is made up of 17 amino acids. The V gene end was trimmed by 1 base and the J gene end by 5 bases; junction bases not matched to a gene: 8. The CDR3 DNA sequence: TGTGCCACCAGCAGAGTAGGGGGACAGGGGATGGATCAGCCCCAGCATTTT. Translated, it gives CATSRVGGQGMDQPQHF.

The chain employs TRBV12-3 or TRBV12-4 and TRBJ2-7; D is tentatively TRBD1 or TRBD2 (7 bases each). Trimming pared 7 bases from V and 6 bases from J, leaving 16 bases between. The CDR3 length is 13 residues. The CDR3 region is CASTIGRGGEQYF. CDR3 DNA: TGTGCCAGCACAATTGGCAGGGGGGGCGAGCAGTACTTC.

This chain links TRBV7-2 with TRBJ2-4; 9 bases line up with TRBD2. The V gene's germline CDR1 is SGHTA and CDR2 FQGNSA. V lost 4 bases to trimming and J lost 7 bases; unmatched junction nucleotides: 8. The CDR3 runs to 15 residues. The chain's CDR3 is CASSSFVTSGNIQYF. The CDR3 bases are TGTGCCAGCAGCTCCTTCGTAACTAGCGGGAACATTCAGTACTTC.

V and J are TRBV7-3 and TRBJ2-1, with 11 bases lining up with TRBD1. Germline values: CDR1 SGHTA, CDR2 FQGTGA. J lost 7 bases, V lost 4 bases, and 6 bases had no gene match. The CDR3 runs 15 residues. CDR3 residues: CASSSTGTGGNEQFF. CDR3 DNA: TGTGCCAGCAGCTCAACCGGGACAGGGGGTAATGAGCAGTTCTTC.

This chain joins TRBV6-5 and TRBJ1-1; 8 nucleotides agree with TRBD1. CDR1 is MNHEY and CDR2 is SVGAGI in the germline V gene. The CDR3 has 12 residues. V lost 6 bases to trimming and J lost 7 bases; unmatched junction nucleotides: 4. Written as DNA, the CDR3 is TGTGCCAGCAGGGCAGGGGGCCTTGAAGCTTTCTTT. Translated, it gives CASRAGGLEAFF.

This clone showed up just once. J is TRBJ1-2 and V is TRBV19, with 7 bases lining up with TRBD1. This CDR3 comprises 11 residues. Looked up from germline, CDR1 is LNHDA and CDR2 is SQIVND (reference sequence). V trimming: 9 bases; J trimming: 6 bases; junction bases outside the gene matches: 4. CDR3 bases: TGTGCCAGCCACAGGGGTGATGGCTACACCTTC. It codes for CASHRGDGYTF.

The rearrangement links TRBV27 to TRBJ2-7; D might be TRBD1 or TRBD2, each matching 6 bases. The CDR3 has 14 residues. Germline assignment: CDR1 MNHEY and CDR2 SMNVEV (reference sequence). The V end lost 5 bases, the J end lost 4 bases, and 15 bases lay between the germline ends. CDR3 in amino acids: CASSQGGLLYEQYF. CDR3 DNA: TGTGCCAGCAGTCAAGGGGGACTTCTTTACGAGCAGTACTTC.

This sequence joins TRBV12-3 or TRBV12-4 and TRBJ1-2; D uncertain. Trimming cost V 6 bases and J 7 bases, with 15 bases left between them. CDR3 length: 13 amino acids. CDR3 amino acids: CASSLRSRGGYTF. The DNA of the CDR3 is TGTGCCAGCAGCCTCAGGAGCCGGGGTGGCTACACCTTC.

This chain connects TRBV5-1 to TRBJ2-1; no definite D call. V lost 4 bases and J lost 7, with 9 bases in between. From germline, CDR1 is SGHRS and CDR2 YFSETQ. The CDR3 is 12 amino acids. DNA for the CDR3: TGCGCCAGCAGCCTACCCAAGAATGAGCAGTTCTTC. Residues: CASSLPKNEQFF.

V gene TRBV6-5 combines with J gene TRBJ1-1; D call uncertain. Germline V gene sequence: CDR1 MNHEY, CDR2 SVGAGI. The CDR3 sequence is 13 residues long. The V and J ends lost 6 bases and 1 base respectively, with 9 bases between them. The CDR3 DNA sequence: TGTGCCAGCAGACAGAAAAGGAACACTGAAGCTTTCTTT. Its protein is CASRQKRNTEAFF.

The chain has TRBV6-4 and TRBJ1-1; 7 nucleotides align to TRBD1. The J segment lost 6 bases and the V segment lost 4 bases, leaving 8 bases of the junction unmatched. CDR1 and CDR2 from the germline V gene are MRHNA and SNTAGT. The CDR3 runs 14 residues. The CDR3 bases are TGTGCCAGCAGTGTCAGCGACAGGGCGGCTGAAGCTTTCTTT. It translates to CASSVSDRAAEAFF.

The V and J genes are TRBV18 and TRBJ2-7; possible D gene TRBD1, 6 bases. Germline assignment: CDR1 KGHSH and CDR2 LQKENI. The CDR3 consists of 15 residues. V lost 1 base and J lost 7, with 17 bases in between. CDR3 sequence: CASSPRPGEFEEQYF. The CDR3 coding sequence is TGTGCCAGCTCACCACGGCCAGGGGAGTTCGAAGAGCAGTACTTC.

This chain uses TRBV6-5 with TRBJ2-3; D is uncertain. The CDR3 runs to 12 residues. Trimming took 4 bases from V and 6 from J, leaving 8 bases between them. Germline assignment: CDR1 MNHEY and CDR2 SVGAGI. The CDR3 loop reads CASSLSGDTQYF. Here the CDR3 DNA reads TGTGCCAGCAGTTTAAGTGGGGATACGCAGTATTTT.

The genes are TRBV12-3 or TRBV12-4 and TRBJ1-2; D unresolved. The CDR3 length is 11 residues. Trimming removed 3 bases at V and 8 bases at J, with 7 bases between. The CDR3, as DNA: TGTGCCAGCAGTTTGGGTTTGGGCTACACCTTC. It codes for CASSLGLGYTF.

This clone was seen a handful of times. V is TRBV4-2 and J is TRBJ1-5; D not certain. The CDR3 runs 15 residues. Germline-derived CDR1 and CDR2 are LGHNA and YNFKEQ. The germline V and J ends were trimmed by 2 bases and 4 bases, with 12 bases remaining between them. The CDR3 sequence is CASSQSIIGNQPQHF. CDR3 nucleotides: TGTGCCAGCAGCCAATCAATAATCGGGAATCAGCCCCAGCATTTT.

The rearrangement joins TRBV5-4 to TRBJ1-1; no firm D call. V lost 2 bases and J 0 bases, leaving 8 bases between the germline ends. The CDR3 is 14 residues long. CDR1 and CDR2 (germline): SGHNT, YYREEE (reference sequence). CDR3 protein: CASSFGGVNTEAFF. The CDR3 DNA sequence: TGTGCCAGCAGCTTCGGCGGGGTGAACACTGAAGCTTTCTTT.